These 10 T cell receptor beta chains came from one sample sequenced in a study of shared clonotypes between healthy human individuals. TCRdb keeps only in-frame clones here, not all; method: immunoSEQ multiplex PCR. The sample has 400,000 to 600,000 clones; roughly 80% are singletons. The sample comprised PBMCs. The receptors originated from a woman in her 40s in good health. Some clones in this sample may be carry-over from other donors' samples.

The chain couples TRBV28 to TRBJ1-4, with 10 bases aligning to TRBD1. The ends lost 5 bases at V and 6 bases at J; junction bases unmatched: 6. There are 15 residues in the CDR3. The V gene's germline CDR1 is MDHEN and CDR2 SYDVKM. The CDR3 region has the DNA TGTGCCAGCAGTCGAAGACAGGGGGCGCATGAAAAACTGTTTTTT. Protein: CASSRRQGAHEKLFF.

The DNA for the CDR3 is TGTGCCAGCAGCTTAGGGGGTCTGGACTATGGCTACACCTTC. It is translated as CASSLGGLDYGYTF. This chain joins TRBV7-9 and TRBJ1-2; the D is unclear. Trimming shortened V by 1 base and J by 3 bases, and 9 bases separated the two germline ends. Germline CDR1 is SEHNR and CDR2 is FQNEAQ (reference sequence). The CDR3 is 14 residues long.

The J gene is TRBJ2-1, the V gene TRBV6-1, with TRBD2 matching over 7 bases. This CDR3 comprises 14 residues. Unmatched junction bases numbered 10, after V lost 8 bases and J lost 6 bases. Germline CDR1 MNHNS, CDR2 SASEGT. CDR3 coding DNA: TGTGCCAGCGATCTAGCGGCGGGGATCAATGAGCAGTTCTTC. Protein product: CASDLAAGINEQFF.

This clone occurred once. This chain connects TRBV4-1 to TRBJ2-5; 8 nucleotides line up with TRBD2. The CDR3 is 16 residues long. Looked up from germline, CDR1 is MGHRA and CDR2 is YSYEKL. J gave up 5 bases and V 6 bases, and 14 bases lay outside the gene matches. CDR3 protein: CASRAKGERGWETQYF. CDR3 in DNA: TGCGCCAGCAGAGCCAAGGGCGAGCGGGGGTGGGAGACCCAGTACTTC.

V and J are TRBV27 and TRBJ2-2; the D gene is possibly TRBD2 (6 bases). The CDR3 has 15 amino acids. From germline, CDR1 is MNHEY and CDR2 SMNVEV (reference sequence). Deletions cut 3 bases from V and 3 bases from J, with 11 bases between. The CDR3 reads CASSFGGTDTGELFF. DNA of the CDR3: TGTGCCAGCAGTTTCGGAGGGACGGACACCGGGGAGCTGTTTTTT.

J is TRBJ2-7 and V is TRBV27, with 7 bases identical to TRBD2. The CDR3 consists of 18 residues. The junction had 25 bases not matched to a gene; V was cut back by 10 bases and J by 4 bases. CDR1 is MNHEY and CDR2 is SMNVEV in the germline V gene (reference sequence). Written as DNA, the CDR3 is TGTGCCACCTATAAAGGACTAGTAGATCCCCAGGCGACTTACGAGCAGTACTTC. Protein sequence: CATYKGLVDPQATYEQYF.

The CDR3 is CASSWTSGSTEAFF. CDR3 sequence (DNA): TGTGCCAGCAGCTGGACGTCGGGGAGTACTGAAGCTTTCTTT. The rearrangement joins TRBV7-2 to TRBJ1-1; no clear D gene. The germline gives CDR1 SGHTA, CDR2 FQGNSA. The V gene lost 4 bases and the J gene lost 5 bases, with 14 bases spanning the gap. The CDR3 has 14 amino acids.

This clone was seen a single time. The V call is TRBV2, the J call TRBJ2-2; 7 bases agree with TRBD1. The CDR3 is made up of 13 amino acids. Germline-derived CDR1 and CDR2 are SNHLY and FYNNEI. Trimming at V came to 7 bases and at J to 4 bases, leaving 3 bases not matched to a gene. DNA for the CDR3: TGTGCCAGCACACAGGGGCCCACCGGGGAGCTGTTTTTT. Protein: CASTQGPTGELFF.

J is TRBJ2-3 and V is TRBV15; 9 bases are shared with TRBD1. CDR3 length: 16 residues. Germline V gene data show CDR1 as LNHNV and CDR2 as YYDKDF (reference sequence). V gave up 5 bases and J gave up 3 bases; unmatched junction bases: 9. The CDR3 is CATSRTTGGGTDTQYF. The CDR3 coding sequence is TGTGCCACCAGCCGAACGACAGGGGGAGGGACAGATACGCAGTATTTT.

The CDR3: CASSLMASGNSYEQYF. CDR3 nucleotides: TGTGCCAGCAGCTTAATGGCTAGCGGGAACTCCTACGAGCAGTACTTC. This sequence joins TRBV7-2 and TRBJ2-7; 9 bases align to TRBD2. The CDR3 sequence is 16 residues long. The J segment lost 0 bases and the V segment lost 2 bases, leaving 5 bases of the junction unmatched. The V gene's germline CDR1 is SGHTA and CDR2 FQGNSA.